This is a list of T cell receptor beta chains from one sample in a study of long-term antiretroviral therapy in people with HIV. Using immunoSEQ multiplex PCR, the repertoire was profiled, and TCRdb retains in-frame clones only, with some absent. The sample lists more than 10,000 clones; about 88% were seen once. The sequencing here drew on unsorted PBMCs, taken 2.1 years after starting antiretroviral therapy. The origin of the receptors is a woman aged 35 to 49 with HIV. The CDR3 runs from the conserved cysteine through the conserved F or W.

v_gene	CDR3aa
TRBV7-8	CASTLNGVVDDYGYTF
TRBV6-6	CASRPGTEDYGYTF
TRBV5-6	CASRRGARGADGYTF
TRBV5-1	CASSPRQGAEGYTF
TRBV15	CATSRDRTVRYQETQYF
TRBV18	CASSPKVNTEAFF
TRBV28	CASLAALLPTQYF
TRBV9	CASSAERWGSGGYTF
TRBV6-5	CASSQETGVSSPLHF
TRBV30	CARSSQKNQPQHF
TRBV5-6	CASSLGWGRYEQYF
TRBV2	CASSEFAHREFSTDTQYF
TRBV14	CASSQYGGQPQHF
TRBV5-5	CASSLEGGLEAFF
TRBV27	CASSPQVRVGFDNEQFF
TRBV5-4	CASSSQGFGYGGYGYTF
TRBV19	CASSRDKVNYEQYF
TRBV6-5	CASSSQAGYTF
TRBV7-8	CASSSRLAGENRETQYF
TRBV5-5	CASSLTRQGADGYTF
TRBV5-1	CASSLARTGQAKNIQYF
TRBV30	CAWSVNYGYTF
TRBV19	CASSIGTATNEKLFF
TRBV6-5	CATRTGQANYGYTF